The rows below give T cell receptor beta chains drawn from one sample of a study of radiation and T cells in renal cell carcinoma. Data came from immunoSEQ multiplex PCR; TCRdb stores just in-frame clones and leaves some out. The repertoire holds about 130,000 clones, with 81% as singletons. This sample comprised blood, obtained from a patient whose treatment included radiotherapy and nephrectomy. The source is a man aged 45-65 years with renal cell carcinoma. The CDR3 runs from the conserved cysteine through the conserved F or W. A D gene is named only where the DNA matches it firmly. Clone size is not always given. Where it is, it says once, few, many or a class for expanded clones.

d_gene,j_gene,abundance,v_gene,CDR3aa,CDR3nt
.,TRBJ2-2,.,TRBV5-1,CASSLVGNGELFF,TGCGCCAGCAGCTTGGTGGGGAACGGGGAGCTGTTTTTT
.,TRBJ1-2,.,TRBV7-2,CASSLSGVAGAGGYTF,TGTGCCAGCAGCTTATCAGGGGTTGCAGGGGCGGGTGGCTACACCTTC
.,TRBJ2-1,.,TRBV28,CASSLSVIDEQFF,TGTGCCAGCAGTCTCAGCGTTATCGATGAGCAGTTCTTC
TRBD2,TRBJ2-1,once,TRBV14,CASSQGRGGPYNEQFF,TGTGCCAGCAGCCAAGGCCGCGGGGGACCCTACAATGAGCAGTTCTTC
.,TRBJ1-4,.,TRBV5-1,CASSLGAREKLFF,TGCGCCAGCAGCTTGGGGGCTAGGGAAAAACTGTTTTTT
.,TRBJ2-3,.,TRBV5-1,CASRLQSGGPTDTQYF,TGCGCCAGCCGATTGCAATCTGGCGGCCCCACAGATACGCAGTATTTT
.,TRBJ2-3,.,TRBV28,CASSPPGGRADTQYF,TGTGCCAGCAGCCCGCCGGGGGGCCGGGCAGATACGCAGTATTTT
TRBD1,TRBJ2-2,.,TRBV5-6,CASSQRTGGLAGELFF,TGTGCCAGCAGCCAGAGGACAGGGGGCTTAGCCGGGGAGCTGTTTTTT
.,TRBJ1-4,.,TRBV30,CAWSVSRVSEKLFF,TGTGCCTGGAGTGTTAGCAGGGTCAGTGAAAAACTGTTTTTT
.,TRBJ2-1,.,TRBV2,CASRPGGYNEQFF,TGTGCCAGCAGGCCGGGCGGGTACAATGAGCAGTTCTTC
TRBD1,TRBJ2-2,.,TRBV5-1,CASSLAHAGGPGELFF,TGCGCCAGCAGCTTGGCCCATGCAGGGGGTCCCGGGGAGCTGTTTTTT
.,TRBJ2-5,.,TRBV29-1,CSVGRGGETQYF,TGCAGCGTTGGGCGCGGAGGGGAGACCCAGTACTTC
.,TRBJ2-2,.,TRBV28,CASSLTGPNTGELFF,TGTGCCAGCAGTCTAACAGGGCCGAACACCGGGGAGCTGTTTTTT
.,TRBJ2-2,once,TRBV6-1,CASRPIPGHTGELFF,TGTGCCAGCAGACCCATCCCCGGGCACACCGGGGAGCTGTTTTTT
.,TRBJ2-7,.,TRBV10-1,CASSESGGYEQYF,TGCGCCAGCAGTGAGTCAGGGGGGTACGAGCAGTACTTC
.,TRBJ2-3,.,TRBV27,CASSIYPSLGLTDTQYF,TGTGCCAGCAGTATATACCCTAGCTTAGGGCTCACAGATACGCAGTATTTT
.,TRBJ2-3,.,TRBV2,CASSEALGTDTQYF,TGTGCCAGCAGTGAAGCGCTGGGGACAGATACGCAGTATTTT
.,TRBJ2-7,.,TRBV30,CAWSRGGTNEQYF,TGTGCCTGGAGTCGCGGAGGGACCAACGAGCAGTACTTC
TRBD1,TRBJ1-1,.,TRBV6-5,CASEGQGTTEAFF,TGTGCCAGTGAGGGACAGGGGACCACTGAAGCTTTCTTT
.,TRBJ1-4,.,TRBV30,CAWRGLGEKLFF,TGTGCCTGGAGAGGGCTTGGTGAAAAACTGTTTTTT
.,TRBJ2-7,once,TRBV15,CATSRDLDSSYEQYF,TGTGCCACCAGCAGAGATCTGGATTCCTCCTACGAGCAGTACTTC
.,TRBJ1-1,once,TRBV5-1,CASSIRGMNTEAFF,TGCGCCAGCAGCATCAGGGGCATGAACACTGAAGCTTTCTTT
.,TRBJ1-6,few,TRBV6-1,CASSGQGRNNSPLHF,TGTGCCAGCAGTGGGCAAGGACGGAATAATTCACCCCTCCACTTT
.,TRBJ2-1,.,TRBV5-8,CASSLDGNEQFF,TGTGCCAGCAGCTTGGATGGGAATGAGCAGTTCTTC
.,TRBJ1-3,.,TRBV7-6,CASSGPSGNTIYF,TGTGCCAGCAGCGGACCCTCTGGAAACACCATATATTTT
.,TRBJ2-2,.,TRBV2,CASSDRENTGELFF,TGTGCCAGCAGTGACAGGGAGAACACCGGGGAGCTGTTTTTT
.,TRBJ1-3,.,TRBV19,CASSIGDRKTGNTIYF,TGTGCCAGTAGTATCGGGGACCGTAAGACTGGAAACACCATATATTTT
.,TRBJ2-7,.,TRBV4-1,CASSQAGVYEQYF,TGCGCCAGCAGCCAAGCCGGGGTCTACGAGCAGTACTTC